Below are 9 T cell receptor beta chains sequenced from a single sample in a study of response to subunit inactivated influenza vaccine. One entry per CDR3 protein results from TCRdb running MiXCR on the RT-PCR reads. Counted here are about 190,000 distinct CDR3 sequences, about an eighth occurring once; the ten biggest clones make up 26%. Sequencing was performed on CD8+ T cells sorted from PBMCs, taken roughly 5 days after vaccination. These receptors all come from a man aged 50 or older who received an inactivated influenza vaccine.

This clonotype has just a few counts. V is TRBV4-3 and J is TRBJ2-7; 10 positions match TRBD1. Trimming removed 0 bases from V and 7 bases from J; junction bases left unmatched: 9. The CDR3 is made up of 16 amino acids. The V gene's germline CDR1 is LGHNA and CDR2 YSLEER. The CDR3 sequence is CASSQDLGTGVAEQYF. The CDR3 DNA sequence: TGCGCCAGCAGCCAAGACCTCGGGACAGGGGTTGCGGAGCAGTACTTC.

Only a few counts were recorded for this clonotype. This chain uses TRBV20-1 with TRBJ2-7, with unresolved D. Germline-derived CDR1 and CDR2 are DFQATT and SNEGSKA (reference sequence). Trimming removed 1 base from V and 0 bases from J, with 4 bases in between. The CDR3 is 12 residues long. CDR3 DNA: TGCAGTGCTAGAGGGACCTCCTACGAGCAGTACTTC. This translates into CSARGTSYEQYF.

The rearrangement uses TRBV25-1 and TRBJ2-7; no reliable D call. Trimming stripped 4 bases from V and 0 bases from J, with 7 bases between. CDR3 length equals 13 residues. Germline V gene sequence: CDR1 MGHDK, CDR2 SYGVNS. This CDR3 reads CASSGWNSYEQYF. The DNA of the CDR3 is TGTGCCAGCAGTGGGTGGAACTCCTACGAGCAGTACTTC.

This clonotype showed up just a few times. The chain links TRBV24-1 to TRBJ2-1, with a tentative D call TRBD1 (5 bases). Trimming shortened V by 5 bases and J by 5 bases, and 15 bases separated the two germline ends. The CDR3 loop spans 15 amino acids. The germline gives CDR1 KGHDR, CDR2 SFDVKD. The CDR3 sequence: CATSVLQERDNEQFF. CDR3 DNA: TGTGCCACCAGTGTCCTACAGGAACGAGACAATGAGCAGTTCTTC.

In this sample, this clonotype turned up many times. The chain couples TRBV6-5 to TRBJ2-3, with 8 bases matching TRBD1. This CDR3 is 16 amino acids long. CDR1 MNHEY and CDR2 SVGAGI come from the germline V gene. Unmatched junction bases numbered 5, after V lost 2 bases and J lost 1 base. CDR3 nucleotide sequence: TGTGCCAGCAGTTACCGACAGGGGTCACGCACAGATACGCAGTATTTT. It translates to CASSYRQGSRTDTQYF.

The gene calls are TRBV6-6 and TRBJ2-7; no clear D. V was pared by 4 bases and J by 0 bases, with 7 bases between. The germline gives CDR1 MNHNY, CDR2 SVGAGI (reference sequence). CDR3 length: 13 residues. The CDR3 DNA follows: TGTGCCAGCAGTTTCCAGAGCTCCTACGAGCAGTACTTC. It specifies CASSFQSSYEQYF.

The chain is built from TRBV6-5 and TRBJ2-7, with a tentative D call TRBD2 (7 bases). Trimming stripped 2 bases from V and 6 bases from J, with 17 bases between. Per the germline V gene, CDR1 is MNHEY and CDR2 is SVGAGI. This CDR3 is built from 15 residues. The CDR3 DNA reads as TGTGCCAGCAGTTACGGATCACCCGGGGGGCCCGAGCAGTACTTC. It codes for CASSYGSPGGPEQYF.

This clonotype was detected a few times. This rearrangement joins TRBV12-3 or TRBV12-4 to TRBJ1-5; D is unclear. Trimming removed 4 bases at V and 7 bases at J, with 11 bases between. This CDR3 has 13 residues. CDR3 sequence: CASSSAPWQPQHF. The CDR3 region has the DNA TGTGCCAGCAGTTCCGCCCCTTGGCAGCCCCAGCATTTT.

This sequence joins TRBV6-5 and TRBJ2-7; D is unresolved. Germline V gene lookup returns CDR1 MNHEY and CDR2 SVGAGI. The CDR3 runs 14 residues. V lost 2 bases and J lost 0, with 8 bases in between. CDR3 nucleotides: TGTGCCAGCAGTTACGTCCCGGACTCCTACGAGCAGTACTTC. Translated, it gives CASSYVPDSYEQYF.